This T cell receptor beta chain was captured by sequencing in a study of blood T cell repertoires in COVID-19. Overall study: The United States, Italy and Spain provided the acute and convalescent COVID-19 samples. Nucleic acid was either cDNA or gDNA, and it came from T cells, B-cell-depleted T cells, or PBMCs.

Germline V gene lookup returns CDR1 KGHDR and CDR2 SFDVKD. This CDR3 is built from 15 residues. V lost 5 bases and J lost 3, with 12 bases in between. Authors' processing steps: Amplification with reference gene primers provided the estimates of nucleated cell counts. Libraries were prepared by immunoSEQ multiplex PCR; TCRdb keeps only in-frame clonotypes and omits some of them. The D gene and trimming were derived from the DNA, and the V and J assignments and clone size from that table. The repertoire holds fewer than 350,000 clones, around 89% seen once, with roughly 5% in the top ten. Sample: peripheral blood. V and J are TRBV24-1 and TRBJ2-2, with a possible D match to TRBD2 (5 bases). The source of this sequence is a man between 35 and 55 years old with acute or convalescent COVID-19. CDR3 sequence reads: CATSGWERDTGELFF. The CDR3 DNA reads TGTGCCACCAGTGGTTGGGAGAGGGACACCGGGGAGCTGTTTTTT.